This T cell receptor beta chain derives from a study of blood T cells in healthy people across ages. Trimming cost V 5 bases and J 8 bases, with 14 bases left between them. CDR1 and CDR2 from the germline V gene are MNHEY and SVGEGT. The length of the CDR3 is 13 residues. Russia was home to the donors, healthy Caucasian individuals aged about 6 to 90. With a J-beta primer mix and a sample-barcoded 5' primer, a second PCR ran roughly 6 to 12 cycles. With 12 random nucleotides, a template-switch adaptor tagged each individual cDNA molecule. TCRdb recomputed calls from the 5' RACE reads with MiXCR, one row per CDR3 protein. The repertoire holds approximately 1.5 million distinct CDR3 sequences, with 35% to 45% as singletons. This clonotype has a handful of counts. Its antigen is unidentified. Study-level results: PBMCs were not sorted, which prevented a conclusive comparison of naive versus antigen-experienced cells.

This TCR derives from a woman under 30 in good health. The V gene is TRBV6-2 or TRBV6-3, the J gene TRBJ2-3; D perhaps matches TRBD2 (5 bases). Sequencing was performed on blood. The CDR3 region is CASSRRERTTQYF. The CDR3 DNA follows: TGTGCCAGCAGTAGACGAGAGCGGACTACGCAGTATTTT.